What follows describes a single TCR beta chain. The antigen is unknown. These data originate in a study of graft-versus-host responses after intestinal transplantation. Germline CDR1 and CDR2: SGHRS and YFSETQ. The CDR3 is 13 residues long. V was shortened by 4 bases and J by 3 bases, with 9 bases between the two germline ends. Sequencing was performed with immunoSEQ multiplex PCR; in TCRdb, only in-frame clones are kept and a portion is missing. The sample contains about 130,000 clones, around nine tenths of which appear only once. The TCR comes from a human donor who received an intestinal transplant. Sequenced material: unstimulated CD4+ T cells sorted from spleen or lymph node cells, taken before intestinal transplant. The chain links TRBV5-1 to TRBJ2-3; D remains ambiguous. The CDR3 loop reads CASSNGPTDTQYF. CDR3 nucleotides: TGCGCCAGCAGCAACGGGCCAACAGATACGCAGTATTTT.